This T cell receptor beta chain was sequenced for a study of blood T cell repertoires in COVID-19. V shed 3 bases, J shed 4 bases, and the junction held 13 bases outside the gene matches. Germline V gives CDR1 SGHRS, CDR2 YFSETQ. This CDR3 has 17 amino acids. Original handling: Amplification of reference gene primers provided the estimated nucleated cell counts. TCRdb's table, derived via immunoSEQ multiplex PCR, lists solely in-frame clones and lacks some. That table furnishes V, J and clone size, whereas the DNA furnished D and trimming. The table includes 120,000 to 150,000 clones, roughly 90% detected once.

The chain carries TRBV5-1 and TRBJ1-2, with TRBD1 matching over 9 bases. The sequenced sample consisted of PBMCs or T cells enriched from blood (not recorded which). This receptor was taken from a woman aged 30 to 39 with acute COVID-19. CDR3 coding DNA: TGCGCCAGCAGCTCGACCCCGGGACAGGGCGTGTCCTATGGCTACACCTTC. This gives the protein CASSSTPGQGVSYGYTF.